This TCR beta chain was observed in a study of blood T cell repertoires in COVID-19. The method was immunoSEQ multiplex PCR; TCRdb's version includes in-frame clones alone and lacks a portion of them. The sample lists about 78,000 clones; roughly 89% were seen once. Germline CDR1 reads LNHDA; CDR2 reads SQIVND (reference sequence). V lost 8 bases and J lost 2; bases outside the gene matches: 5. The CDR3 length is 13 residues. The chain is built from TRBV19 and TRBJ2-7; 8 bases line up with TRBD1. Sequencing was performed on peripheral blood. The clonotype was recovered from an elderly woman with active or convalescent COVID-19. The CDR3 loop is CASSQGATYEQYF. CDR3 nucleotide sequence: TGTGCCAGTTCTCAGGGGGCAACCTACGAGCAGTACTTC.